Shown below are 12 T cell receptor beta chains from a single sample sequenced in a study of blood T cell repertoires in COVID-19. Sequencing used immunoSEQ multiplex PCR; TCRdb keeps in-frame clones, though not all of them. The sample holds about 230,000 clones; 70% to 90% are singletons and the top ten take roughly a tenth. Sequences were obtained from PBMCs or T cells enriched from blood (not recorded which). The receptors originated from a man aged 30-40 years who had recovered from COVID-19.

The genes are TRBV4-1 and TRBJ2-1; 10 bases are a match to TRBD1. This CDR3 region has 11 residues. Germline values: CDR1 MGHRA, CDR2 YSYEKL. The junction had 3 bases not matched to a gene; V was cut back by 4 bases and J by 15 bases. CDR3: CASSRDRGLFF. CDR3 sequence (DNA): TGCGCCAGCAGCCGGGACAGGGGATTGTTCTTC.

The table lists this clone with a few counts. The gene calls are TRBV3-1 (or the pseudogene TRBV3-2) and TRBJ2-7; D ambiguous. V was cut by 2 bases and J by 6 bases, with 8 bases left in between. Germline assignment: CDR1 LGHDT and CDR2 YNNKEL (reference sequence). This CDR3 comprises 12 residues. CDR3 sequence reads: CASSQSGFEQYF. CDR3 DNA: TGTGCCAGCAGCCAATCCGGGTTCGAGCAGTACTTC.

This clone has a single count. The chain combines TRBV18 with TRBJ1-5; D remains ambiguous. The CDR3 consists of 16 residues. Trimming removed 2 bases from V and 0 bases from J, with 11 bases in between. The germline gives CDR1 KGHSH, CDR2 LQKENI. For the CDR3, the DNA is TGTGCCAGCTCACCAAGCGTGGGTCCTAGCAATCAGCCCCAGCATTTT. Residues: CASSPSVGPSNQPQHF.

This sequence joins TRBV9 and TRBJ2-7, with D possibly being TRBD1 (6 bases). CDR1 is SGDLS, CDR2 YYNGEE, per germline. Between the trimmed V and J ends, which lost 3 bases and 7 bases, there was a span of 11 bases. The CDR3 has 12 residues. CDR3 nucleotide sequence: TGTGCCAGCAGCGCTTCCGGGACAGAGCAGTACTTC. This gives the protein CASSASGTEQYF. Full variable domain (remainder filled in from reference TRBV9 and TRBJ2-7): DSGVTQTPKHLITATGQRVTLRCSPRSGDLSVYWYQQSLDQGLQFLIQYYNGEERAKGNILERFSAQQFPDLHSELNLSSLELGDSALYFCASSASGTEQYFGPGTRLTVT.

The rearrangement links TRBV21-1 to TRBJ2-2; whether TRBD2, the table's D call, matches the DNA was not checked. TRBV21-1 is listed as a pseudogene. The length of the CDR3 is 18 residues. The DNA for the CDR3 is TGTGCCAGCAGCTTCTCGAAAGGAGGACTAGTTGACACCGGGGAGCTGTTTTTT. As protein: CASSFSKGGLVDTGELFF.

This chain connects TRBV19 to TRBJ1-2, with D tentatively TRBD1 (5 bases). Trimming cost V 3 bases and J 8 bases, with 13 bases left between them. The germline V gene encodes CDR1 LNHDA and CDR2 SQIVND (reference sequence). This CDR3 is built from 13 residues. CDR3 loop: CASSISPGLGYTF. For the CDR3, the DNA is TGTGCCAGTAGTATTTCTCCAGGGTTAGGCTACACCTTC.

This chain uses TRBV27 with TRBJ2-3; D perhaps matches TRBD1 (5 bases). The V gene lost 4 bases and the J gene lost 0 bases, with 11 bases spanning the gap. The germline gives CDR1 MNHEY, CDR2 SMNVEV (reference sequence). The CDR3 has 15 amino acids. CDR3 in DNA: TGTGCCAGCAGTTGGGCAGGGCGGAGCACAGATACGCAGTATTTT. This encodes CASSWAGRSTDTQYF.

The chain has TRBV24-1 and TRBJ1-2; 8 bases line up with TRBD1. CDR1 is KGHDR, CDR2 SFDVKD, per germline. There are 13 residues in the CDR3. Losses at the gene ends were 3 bases for V and 8 bases for J; bases not matched to a gene: 4. In nucleotides, the CDR3 is TGTGCCACCAGTGATACAACAGGGGGGGGCTACACCTTC. This translates into CATSDTTGGGYTF.

The chain joins TRBV6-1 to TRBJ2-2; possible D gene TRBD1, 5 bases. Germline V gene sequence: CDR1 MNHNS, CDR2 SASEGT. V was cut by 3 bases and J by 6 bases, with 17 bases left in between. The length of the CDR3 is 16 residues. The CDR3 protein is CASSDIGVSTAGELFF. DNA for the CDR3: TGTGCCAGCAGTGATATTGGGGTTTCGACAGCCGGGGAGCTGTTTTTT.

V usage is TRBV10-3 and J usage is TRBJ1-1; no clear D. This CDR3 spans 11 amino acids. Germline V gene sequence: CDR1 ENHRY, CDR2 SYGVKD. The DNA for the CDR3 is TGTGGCGCGGCGAGTAACACTGAAGCTTTCTTT. It specifies CGAASNTEAFF.

The chain links TRBV6-4 to TRBJ1-5; D perhaps matches TRBD1 (6 bases). V was shortened by 10 bases and J by 6 bases, with 19 bases between the two germline ends. Germline-derived CDR1 and CDR2 are MRHNA and SNTAGT. CDR3 length equals 14 residues. Here the CDR3 reads CAISKSGGGQPQHF. CDR3 coding DNA: TGTGCCATTTCAAAATCGGGGGGCGGTCAGCCCCAGCATTTT.

This clone is a singleton in its sample. The chain recombines TRBV5-1 with TRBJ2-1; 7 bases line up with TRBD2. The CDR3 has 14 amino acids. Germline CDR1 SGHRS, CDR2 YFSETQ. V lost 9 bases to trimming and J lost 8 bases; unmatched junction nucleotides: 14. The CDR3 reads CATTGGIVGDEQFF. In nucleotides, the CDR3 is TGCGCCACCACCGGGGGGATCGTTGGCGATGAGCAGTTCTTC. Based on the CDR3 plus reference TRBV5-1 and TRBJ2-1, the full variable domain is KAGVTQTPRYLIKTRGQQVTLSCSPISGHRSVSWYQQTPGQGLQFLFEYFSETQRNKGNFPGRFSGRQFSNSRSEMNVSTLELGDSALYLCATTGGIVGDEQFFGPGTRLTVL.